This TCR beta chain was recovered during a study of identical twins. There are a few counts of this clonotype. Its antigen is as yet unknown. The CDR3 spans 15 residues. Trimming removed 0 bases from V and 4 bases from J; junction bases left unmatched: 8. The germline CDR1 and CDR2 sequences are DFQATT and SNEGSKA (reference sequence). Study findings and constraints: Weaker excess twin sharing was observed in beta out-of-frame sequences.

TCRdb reanalysed the 5' RACE reads using MiXCR and keeps one entry per CDR3 protein. The data show 1.5 million or so distinct CDR3 sequences, under 35% seen once. The V call is TRBV20-1, the J call TRBJ2-7, with TRBD1 matching over 8 bases. This clonotype originated in a newborn girl in good health. What was sequenced was cord blood. CDR3 sequence: CSARDRRQGNYEQYF. The CDR3 DNA follows: TGCAGTGCTAGAGATCGGCGACAGGGGAATTACGAGCAGTACTTC.